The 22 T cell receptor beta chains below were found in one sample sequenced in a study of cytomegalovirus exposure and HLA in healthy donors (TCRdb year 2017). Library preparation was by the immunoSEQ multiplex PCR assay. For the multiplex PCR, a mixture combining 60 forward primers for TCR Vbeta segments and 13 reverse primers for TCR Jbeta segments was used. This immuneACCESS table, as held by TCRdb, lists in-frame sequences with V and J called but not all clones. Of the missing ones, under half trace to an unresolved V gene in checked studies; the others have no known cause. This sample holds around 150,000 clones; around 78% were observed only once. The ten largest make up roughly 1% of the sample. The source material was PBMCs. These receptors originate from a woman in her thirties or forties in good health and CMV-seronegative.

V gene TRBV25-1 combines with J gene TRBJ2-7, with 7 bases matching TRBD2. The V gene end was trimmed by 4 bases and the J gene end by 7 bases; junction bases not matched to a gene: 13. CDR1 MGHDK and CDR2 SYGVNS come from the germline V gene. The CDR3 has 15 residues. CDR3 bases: TGTGCCAGCAGTGGGGTGGGAGGGGCCTGGGAAGAGCAGTACTTC. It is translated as CASSGVGGAWEEQYF.

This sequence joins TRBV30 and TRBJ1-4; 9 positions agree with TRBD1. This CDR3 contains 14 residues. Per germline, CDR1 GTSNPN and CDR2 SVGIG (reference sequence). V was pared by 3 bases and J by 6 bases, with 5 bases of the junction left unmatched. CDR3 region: CAWRLGQGHEKLFF. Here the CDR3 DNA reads TGTGCCTGGAGACTGGGACAGGGACATGAAAAACTGTTTTTT.

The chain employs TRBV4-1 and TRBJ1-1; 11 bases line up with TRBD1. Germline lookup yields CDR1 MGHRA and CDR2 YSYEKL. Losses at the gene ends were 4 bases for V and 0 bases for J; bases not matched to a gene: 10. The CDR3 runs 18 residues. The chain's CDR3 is CASSPQRDRGGMNTEAFF. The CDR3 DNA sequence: TGCGCCAGCAGCCCCCAAAGGGACAGGGGGGGAATGAACACTGAAGCTTTCTTT.

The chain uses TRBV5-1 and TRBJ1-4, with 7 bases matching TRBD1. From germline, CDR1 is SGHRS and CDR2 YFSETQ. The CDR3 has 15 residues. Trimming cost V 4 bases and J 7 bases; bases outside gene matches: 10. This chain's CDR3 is CASSRTGEDGEKLFF. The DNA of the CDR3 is TGCGCCAGCAGCCGTACAGGGGAGGACGGTGAAAAACTGTTTTTT.

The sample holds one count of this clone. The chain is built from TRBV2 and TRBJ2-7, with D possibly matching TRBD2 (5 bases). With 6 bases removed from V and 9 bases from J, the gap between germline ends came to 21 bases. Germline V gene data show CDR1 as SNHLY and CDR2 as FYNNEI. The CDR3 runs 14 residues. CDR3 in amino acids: CASSGISNQLRQYF. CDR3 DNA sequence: TGTGCCAGCAGCGGGATAAGCAATCAACTCCGGCAGTACTTC. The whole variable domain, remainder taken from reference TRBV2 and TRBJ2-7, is EPEVTQTPSHQVTQMGQEVILRCVPISNHLYFYWYRQILGQKVEFLVSFYNNEISEKSEIFDDQFSVERPDGSNFTLKIRSTKLEDSAMYFCASSGISNQLRQYFGPGTRLTVT.

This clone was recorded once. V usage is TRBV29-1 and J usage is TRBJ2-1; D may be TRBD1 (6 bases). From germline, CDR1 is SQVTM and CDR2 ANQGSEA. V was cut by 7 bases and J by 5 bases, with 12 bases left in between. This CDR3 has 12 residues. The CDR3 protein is CSGGDTHNEQFF. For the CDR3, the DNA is TGCAGCGGAGGGGACACCCACAATGAGCAGTTCTTC.

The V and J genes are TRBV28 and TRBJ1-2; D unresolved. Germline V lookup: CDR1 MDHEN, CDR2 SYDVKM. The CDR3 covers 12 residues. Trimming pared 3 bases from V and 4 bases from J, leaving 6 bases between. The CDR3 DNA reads TGTGCCAGCAGTTTCAATTTCTATGGCTACACCTTC. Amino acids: CASSFNFYGYTF.

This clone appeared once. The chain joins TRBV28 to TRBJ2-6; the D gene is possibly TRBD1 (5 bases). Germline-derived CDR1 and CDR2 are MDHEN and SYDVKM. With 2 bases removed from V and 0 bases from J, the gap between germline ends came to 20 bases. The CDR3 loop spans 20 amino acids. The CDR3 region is CASSLRAGLLVSSGANVLTF. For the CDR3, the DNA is TGTGCCAGCAGTTTAAGGGCAGGGCTATTGGTTAGCTCTGGGGCCAACGTCCTGACTTTC.

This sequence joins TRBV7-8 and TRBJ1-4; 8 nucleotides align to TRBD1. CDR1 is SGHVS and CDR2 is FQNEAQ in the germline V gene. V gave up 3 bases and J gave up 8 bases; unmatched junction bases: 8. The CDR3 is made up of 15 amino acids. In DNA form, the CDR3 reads TGTGCCAGCAGCTTCGGACAGGGAATCGGGGAAAAACTGTTTTTT. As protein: CASSFGQGIGEKLFF.

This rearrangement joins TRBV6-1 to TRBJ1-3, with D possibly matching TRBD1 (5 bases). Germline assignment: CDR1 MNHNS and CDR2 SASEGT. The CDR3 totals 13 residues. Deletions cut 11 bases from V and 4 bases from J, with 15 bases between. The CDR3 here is CAVQTGGGNTIYF. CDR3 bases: TGTGCCGTCCAAACAGGAGGGGGAAACACCATATATTTT.

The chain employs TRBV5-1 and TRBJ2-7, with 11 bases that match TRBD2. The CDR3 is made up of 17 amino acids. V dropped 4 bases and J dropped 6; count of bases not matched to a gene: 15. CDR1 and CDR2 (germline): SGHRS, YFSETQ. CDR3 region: CASSLRDTRLAGREQYF. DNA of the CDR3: TGCGCCAGCAGCCTCCGGGACACCAGACTAGCGGGACGCGAGCAGTACTTC.

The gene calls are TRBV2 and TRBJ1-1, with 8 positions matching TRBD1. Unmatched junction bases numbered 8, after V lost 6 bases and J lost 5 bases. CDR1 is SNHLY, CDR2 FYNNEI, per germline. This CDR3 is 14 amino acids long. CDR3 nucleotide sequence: TGTGCCAGCAGACAGGGGGACCTTAGAACTGAAGCTTTCTTT. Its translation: CASRQGDLRTEAFF.

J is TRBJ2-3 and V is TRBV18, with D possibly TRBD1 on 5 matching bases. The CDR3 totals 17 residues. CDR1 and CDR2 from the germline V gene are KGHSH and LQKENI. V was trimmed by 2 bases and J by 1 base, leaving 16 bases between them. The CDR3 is CASSPVGPGKGTDTQYF. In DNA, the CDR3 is TGTGCCAGCTCACCAGTCGGTCCAGGGAAAGGCACAGATACGCAGTATTTT.

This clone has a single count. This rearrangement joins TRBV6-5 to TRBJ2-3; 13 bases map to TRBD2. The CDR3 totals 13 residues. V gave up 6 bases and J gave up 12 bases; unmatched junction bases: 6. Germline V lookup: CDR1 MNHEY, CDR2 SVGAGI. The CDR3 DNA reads TGTGCCAGCAGCCGGGGGACTAGCGGGAATCAGTATTTT. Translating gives CASSRGTSGNQYF.

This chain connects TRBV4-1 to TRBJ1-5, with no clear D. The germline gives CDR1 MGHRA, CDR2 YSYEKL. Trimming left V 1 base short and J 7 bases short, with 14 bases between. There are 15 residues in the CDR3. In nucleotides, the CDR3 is TGCGCCAGCAGCCAAGGGACGGGGTTGTTACAGCCCCAGCATTTT. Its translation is CASSQGTGLLQPQHF.

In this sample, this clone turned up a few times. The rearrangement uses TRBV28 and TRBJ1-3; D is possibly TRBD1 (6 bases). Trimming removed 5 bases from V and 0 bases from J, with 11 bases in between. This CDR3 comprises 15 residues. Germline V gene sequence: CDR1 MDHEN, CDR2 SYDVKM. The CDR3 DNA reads TGTGCCAGCAGTACAACAGGGATCTCTGGAAACACCATATATTTT. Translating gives CASSTTGISGNTIYF.

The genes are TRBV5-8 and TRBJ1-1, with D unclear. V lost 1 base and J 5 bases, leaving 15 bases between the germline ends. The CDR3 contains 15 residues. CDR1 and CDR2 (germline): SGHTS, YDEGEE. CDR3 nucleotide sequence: TGTGCCAGCAGCTTGTGGGGAGGTTCGGGAACTGAAGCTTTCTTT. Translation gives CASSLWGGSGTEAFF.

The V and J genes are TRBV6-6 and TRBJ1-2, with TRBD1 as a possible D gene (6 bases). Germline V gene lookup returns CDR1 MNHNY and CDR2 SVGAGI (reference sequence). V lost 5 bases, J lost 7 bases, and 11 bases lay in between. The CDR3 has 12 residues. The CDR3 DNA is TGTGCCAGCAGTACTCAAGGGGGTGGCTACACCTTC. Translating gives CASSTQGGGYTF.

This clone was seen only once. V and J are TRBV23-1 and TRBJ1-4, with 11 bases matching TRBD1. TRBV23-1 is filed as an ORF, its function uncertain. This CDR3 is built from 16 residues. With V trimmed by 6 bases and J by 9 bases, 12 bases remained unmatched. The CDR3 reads CASSLIPEDRGQKLFF. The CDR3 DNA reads TGCGCCAGCAGCCTTATACCCGAGGACAGGGGGCAAAAACTGTTTTTT.

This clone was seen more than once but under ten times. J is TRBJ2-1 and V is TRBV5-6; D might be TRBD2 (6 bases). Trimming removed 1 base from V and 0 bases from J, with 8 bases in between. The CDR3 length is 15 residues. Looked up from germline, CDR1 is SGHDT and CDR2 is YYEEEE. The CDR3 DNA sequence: TGTGCCAGCAGCTTGTCCGGGGGCTCCTACAATGAGCAGTTCTTC. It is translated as CASSLSGGSYNEQFF.

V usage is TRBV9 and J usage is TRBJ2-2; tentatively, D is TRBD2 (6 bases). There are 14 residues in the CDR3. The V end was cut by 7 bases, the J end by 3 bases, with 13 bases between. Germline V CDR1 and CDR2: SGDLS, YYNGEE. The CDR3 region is CASGPGDYTGELFF. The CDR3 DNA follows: TGTGCCAGCGGGCCGGGGGACTACACCGGGGAGCTGTTTTTT. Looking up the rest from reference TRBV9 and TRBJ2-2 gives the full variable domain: DSGVTQTPKHLITATGQRVTLRCSPRSGDLSVYWYQQSLDQGLQFLIQYYNGEERAKGNILERFSAQQFPDLHSELNLSSLELGDSALYFCASGPGDYTGELFFGEGSRLTVL.

CDR3 nucleotide sequence: TGTGCCAGCAGCCAAGATAATGCGGGACAGCTATTCACCTTC. Encoded protein: CASSQDNAGQLFTF. The chain uses TRBV14 and TRBJ1-2; 7 bases fit TRBD1. The CDR3 is 14 residues long. V lost 0 bases, J lost 13 bases, and 11 bases stayed unmatched. Germline V CDR1 and CDR2: SGHDN, FVKESK.